This T cell receptor (beta chain) came from a study of blood T cell repertoires in COVID-19 (dated by TCRdb to the early 2020s). Background on the whole study: Collaborator samples came from the United States, Italy and Spain and covered acute and convalescent phases of COVID-19. The material from the prospective study consisted of cDNA or gDNA derived from T cells, B-cell-depleted T cells, or PBMCs. Deeply sampled blood TCRbeta repertoires from subjects exposed to, actively infected with, or recovered from COVID-19 were included in the dataset. The repertoires were released in a freely available public database meant as a resource for research on the immune response to SARS-CoV-2. Samples came from the ongoing ImmuneRACE study (first 160 participants) plus 1,254 subjects from 6 global collaborators. Sample metadata almost always included a de-identified subject ID, COVID-19 status, age in years and sex. Where available, HLA class I and class II types were taken from metadata supplied by the sample provider and were not determined by assay-based typing.

The immunoSEQ Assay, a bias-controlled multiplex PCR, was used to amplify TCRbeta CDR3 regions from genomic DNA. On the study's bioinformatics: Nucleated cell counts per sample were estimated from amplification of reference gene primers within the assay. To quantify the absolute abundance of each unique TCRbeta CDR3 rearrangement, sequence reads were collapsed and filtered. For each sample, productive Simpson clonality was calculated as the square root of Simpson's diversity index over productive rearrangements. TCRdb took this table from immuneACCESS and kept in-frame rearrangements with V and J called. Such tables lack part of the clones; where checked against another copy, unresolved V genes explain under half of the gap, and the rest is unexplained. V and J calls and clone size are as listed in that table; D and trimming were resolved from the DNA. The sample table shows tens of thousands of clones, and around 85% are seen once. Around 3.1% of the sample belongs to the ten largest clones.

In the case of this clone: The antigen this receptor binds is unknown. One base away there is no much larger clone; base qualities are not given.

The collaborating institutions used their own protocols to collect whole blood in K2EDTA tubes. Collaborator samples were shipped for TCRbeta analysis as frozen whole blood, isolated PBMCs, or DNA extracted from either sample type. The paper's findings and limits, for the study overall: Clinical and demographic metadata were provided uncurated, with the amount varying by source and participant.

Trimming leaves V shorter by 5 bases and J shorter by 2 bases, with the junction holding 8 bases beyond the gene matches. The CDR1 and CDR2 encoded by the germline V gene are SGHTA and FQGNSA. The CDR3 spans 17 residues, from the cysteine through the phenylalanine. Left in the record is the CDR3 DNA by itself, 51 bases read in frame from the first base. The receptor chain draws on TRBV7-2 and TRBJ2-7; 14 bases in the junction line up with TRBD2. The sequencing input was peripheral blood. The receptor's source is a man aged 45-65 years with acute or convalescent COVID-19. For the CDR3, the sequence is CASSKGLAGVDPYEQYF. Here is the DNA: TGTGCCAGCAGCAAGGGACTAGCGGGAGTGGACCCCTACGAGCAGTACTTC.